This TCR beta chain emerged from a study of shared clonotypes between healthy human individuals. The naive CD8 fraction comprised CD45RO-negative cells positively selected for CCR7 and excluded terminally differentiated effector memory CD45RA+ cells. V gave up 4 bases and J gave up 3 bases, with 7 bases separating them. The CDR3 has 12 residues. From germline, CDR1 is SEHNR and CDR2 FQNEAQ (reference sequence). Assay: immunoSEQ multiplex PCR; the TCRdb copy retains only in-frame clones and omits some. Of about 680,000 clones in the sample, 90% to 95% were seen once. Sequencing used naive CD8+ T cells sorted from blood. This TCR derives from a man younger than 40 in good health. The V gene is TRBV7-9, the J gene TRBJ2-7; D may be TRBD1 (6 bases). The CDR3 DNA is TGTGCCAGCAGCTCCAGGGGCTACGAGCAGTACTTC. It specifies CASSSRGYEQYF.